The 21 T cell receptor beta chains below all came from one sample that was sequenced in a study of cytomegalovirus exposure and HLA in healthy donors. Here immunoSEQ multiplex PCR was the method, and the copy in TCRdb shows in-frame clones only, minus some. Here the sample spans more than 110,000 clones, approximately 87% being singletons. What was sequenced was PBMCs. The origin of the receptors is a man between 18 and 29 years old in good health and CMV-seronegative.

The chain uses TRBV9 and TRBJ1-2; D unresolved. Germline CDR1 SGDLS, CDR2 YYNGEE. CDR3 length: 14 amino acids. V was shortened by 0 bases and J by 0 bases, with 6 bases between the two germline ends. Written as DNA, the CDR3 is TGTGCCAGCAGCGTAGGAGATACTAACTATGGCTACACCTTC. Translating gives CASSVGDTNYGYTF.

The chain joins TRBV5-5 to TRBJ2-3; 8 bases are shared with TRBD1. The V segment lost 0 bases and the J segment 3 bases; nucleotides outside the gene matches: 9. Looked up from germline, CDR1 is SGHKS and CDR2 is YYEKEE (reference sequence). There are 17 residues in the CDR3. CDR3 bases: TGTGCCAGCAGCTTGGCCGGCAGGGGGCGCCGGACAGATACGCAGTATTTT. It translates to CASSLAGRGRRTDTQYF.

The J gene is TRBJ2-3, the V gene TRBV9; D possibly corresponds to TRBD1 (6 bases). The V gene's germline CDR1 is SGDLS and CDR2 YYNGEE. CDR3 length equals 15 residues. The V gene lost 4 bases and the J gene lost 0 bases, with 12 bases spanning the gap. CDR3 region: CASSSRGISTDTQYF. In DNA form, the CDR3 reads TGTGCCAGCAGCAGTAGGGGGATTAGCACAGATACGCAGTATTTT.

The V and J genes are TRBV4-3 and TRBJ2-7; TRBD1 matches 7 bases. J lost 2 bases, V lost 3 bases, and 7 bases had no gene match. CDR1 is LGHNA and CDR2 is YSLEER in the germline V gene. The CDR3 consists of 15 residues. CDR3: CASSQYRGAAYEQYF. The CDR3 region has the DNA TGCGCCAGCAGCCAGTACAGGGGCGCGGCCTACGAGCAGTACTTC.

This chain links TRBV5-1 with TRBJ2-2; TRBD2 aligns across 12 bases. Germline V gene sequence: CDR1 SGHRS, CDR2 YFSETQ. V lost 7 bases, J lost 7 bases, and 8 bases stayed unmatched. The CDR3 runs to 15 residues. As DNA, the CDR3 is TGCGCCAGCGCTACTAGCGGGAGGCCGGGCGGGGAGCTGTTTTTT. Translated, it gives CASATSGRPGGELFF.

The rearrangement uses TRBV20-1 and TRBJ2-1; D unresolved. V lost 7 bases and J lost 0, with 4 bases in between. This CDR3 is built from 11 residues. CDR1 and CDR2 (germline): DFQATT, SNEGSKA (reference sequence). For the CDR3, the DNA is TGCAGTGTCCACTCCTACAATGAGCAGTTCTTC. Its translation is CSVHSYNEQFF.

This chain uses TRBV29-1 with TRBJ2-1, with TRBD2 as a possible D gene (6 bases). V lost 4 bases, J lost 7 bases, and 11 bases lay in between. Germline values: CDR1 SQVTM, CDR2 ANQGSEA. The CDR3 runs to 12 residues. Written as DNA, the CDR3 is TGCAGCGTTGGGCGGGGTGGGAATGAGCAGTTCTTC. It encodes CSVGRGGNEQFF.

This sequence joins TRBV18 and TRBJ2-7, with D maybe TRBD1 (7 bases). CDR1 is KGHSH, CDR2 LQKENI, per germline. V lost 3 bases and J lost 0, with 12 bases in between. The CDR3 is made up of 15 amino acids. The CDR3 nucleotides read TGTGCCAGCTCACCGCGCGGGACAGTCTCCTACGAGCAGTACTTC. Its protein is CASSPRGTVSYEQYF.

This chain joins TRBV18 and TRBJ2-1; 8 nucleotides line up with TRBD2. Losses at the gene ends were 4 bases for V and 8 bases for J; bases not matched to a gene: 4. This CDR3 has 13 residues. Germline V CDR1 and CDR2: KGHSH, LQKENI. In nucleotides, the CDR3 is TGTGCCAGCTCACGGCTAGCGGGCCATGAGCAGTTCTTC. Its translation is CASSRLAGHEQFF.

This clone turned up a few times. The V gene is TRBV28, the J gene TRBJ1-3, with no clear D. CDR3 size: 12 residues. The germline V and J ends were trimmed by 9 bases and 0 bases, with 6 bases remaining between them. From germline, CDR1 is MDHEN and CDR2 SYDVKM. DNA of the CDR3: TGTGCCAGTTCAGTCTCTGGAAACACCATATATTTT. This translates into CASSVSGNTIYF.

The gene calls are TRBV4-1 and TRBJ2-1, with 11 nucleotides matching TRBD1. The germline V gene encodes CDR1 MGHRA and CDR2 YSYEKL. The CDR3 runs 14 residues. V was pared by 7 bases and J by 7 bases, with 6 bases of the junction left unmatched. CDR3 region: CASTGQGARNEQFF. Here the CDR3 DNA reads TGCGCCAGCACTGGACAGGGGGCGCGTAATGAGCAGTTCTTC.

This sequence joins TRBV28 and TRBJ1-5; TRBD1 matches 9 bases. V was pared by 4 bases and J by 3 bases, with 7 bases of the junction left unmatched. The CDR3 length is 16 residues. CDR1 is MDHEN and CDR2 is SYDVKM in the germline V gene. CDR3 coding DNA: TGTGCCAGCAGTTCCCTTTACAGGGGGCCCAATCAGCCCCAGCATTTT. It yields the protein CASSSLYRGPNQPQHF.

Sample share makes this clone medium-sized (0.01 to 0.1%). The chain recombines TRBV6-1 with TRBJ1-4, with 7 bases matching TRBD1. Germline V CDR1 and CDR2: MNHNS, SASEGT. V lost 0 bases, J lost 7 bases, and 2 bases stayed unmatched. The CDR3 sequence is 14 residues long. The DNA of the CDR3 is TGTGCCAGCAGTGAAGCAGGGGGCTTTGAAAAACTGTTTTTT. It yields the protein CASSEAGGFEKLFF.

CDR3 loop: CASSRSQGQETQYF. The CDR3 DNA sequence: TGTGCCAGCAGCCGATCCCAGGGGCAAGAGACCCAGTACTTC. The chain combines TRBV7-2 with TRBJ2-5, with D possibly TRBD1 on 6 matching bases. Per the germline V gene, CDR1 is SGHTA and CDR2 is FQGNSA. This CDR3 contains 14 residues. The V and J ends lost 5 bases and 2 bases respectively, with 12 bases between them.

This CDR3 reads CAWSRVAKNIQYF. CDR3 nucleotide sequence: TGTGCCTGGAGCCGGGTAGCCAAAAACATTCAGTACTTC. J is TRBJ2-4 and V is TRBV30; no firm D call. The germline gives CDR1 GTSNPN, CDR2 SVGIG (reference sequence). The CDR3 length is 13 residues. Trimming took 3 bases from V and 0 from J, leaving 6 bases between them.

V gene TRBV7-8 combines with J gene TRBJ2-7, with D tentatively TRBD1 (6 bases). Germline V gene data show CDR1 as SGHVS and CDR2 as FQNEAQ. The germline V and J ends were trimmed by 5 bases and 3 bases, with 14 bases remaining between them. This CDR3 contains 14 residues. The CDR3 reads CASSRPGQIYEQYF. The CDR3, as DNA: TGTGCCAGCAGCCGGCCCGGACAGATCTACGAGCAGTACTTC. The full variable domain, its missing parts supplied by reference TRBV7-8 and TRBJ2-7, is GAGVSQSPRYKVAKRGQDVALRCDPISGHVSLFWYQQALGQGPEFLTYFQNEAQLDKSGLPSDRFFAERPEGSVSTLKIQRTQQEDSAVYLCASSRPGQIYEQYFGPGTRLTVT.

The chain has TRBV14 and TRBJ2-7; D is unclear. The CDR3 is 9 residues long. Trimming left V 4 bases short and J 12 bases short, with 7 bases between. From germline, CDR1 is SGHDN and CDR2 FVKESK. CDR3 nucleotides: TGTGCCAGCAGCCCCGTCCCGTACTTC. Translating gives CASSPVPYF.

This rearrangement joins TRBV6-5 to TRBJ2-7; TRBD1 aligns across 9 bases. V gave up 6 bases and J gave up 3 bases; unmatched junction bases: 6. The CDR3 has 14 residues. Germline V gene lookup returns CDR1 MNHEY and CDR2 SVGAGI. In DNA form, the CDR3 reads TGTGCCAGCAGACAGGGGGCATTAAACTACGAGCAGTACTTC. It is translated as CASRQGALNYEQYF.

In its sample, this clone was seen a few times. The V call is TRBV14, the J call TRBJ1-1; D gene ambiguous. The CDR3 has 14 residues. Trimming left V 4 bases short and J 1 base short, with 10 bases between. CDR1 is SGHDN, CDR2 FVKESK, per germline. The DNA for the CDR3 is TGTGCCAGCAGCCCTCGACTCCGGAACACTGAAGCTTTCTTT. Translated: CASSPRLRNTEAFF.

V gene TRBV5-6 combines with J gene TRBJ2-1, with 9 nucleotides matching TRBD2. J gave up 8 bases and V 4 bases, and 10 bases lay outside the gene matches. Looked up from germline, CDR1 is SGHDT and CDR2 is YYEEEE. This CDR3 contains 15 residues. Here the CDR3 reads CASSVSAGGPHEQFF. The CDR3 nucleotides are TGTGCCAGCAGCGTGAGTGCGGGAGGGCCCCATGAGCAGTTCTTC.

J is TRBJ1-1 and V is TRBV28; possibly TRBD1 for D (6 bases). Trimming left V 1 base short and J 1 base short, with 13 bases between. The CDR3 totals 16 residues. CDR1 is MDHEN and CDR2 is SYDVKM in the germline V gene. The CDR3, as DNA: TGTGCCAGCAGTTTATCCCCAGGGGTCAGGAACACTGAAGCTTTCTTT. It yields the protein CASSLSPGVRNTEAFF.